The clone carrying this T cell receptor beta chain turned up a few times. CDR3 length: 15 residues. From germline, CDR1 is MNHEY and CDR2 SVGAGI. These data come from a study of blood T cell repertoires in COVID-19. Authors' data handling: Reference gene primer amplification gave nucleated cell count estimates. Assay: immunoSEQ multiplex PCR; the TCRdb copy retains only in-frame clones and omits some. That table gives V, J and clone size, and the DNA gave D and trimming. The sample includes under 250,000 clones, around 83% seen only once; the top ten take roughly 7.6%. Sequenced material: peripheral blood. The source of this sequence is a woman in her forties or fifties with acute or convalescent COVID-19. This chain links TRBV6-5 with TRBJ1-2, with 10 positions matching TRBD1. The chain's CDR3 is CANNDRGLGDYGYTF. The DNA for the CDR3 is TGTGCTAACAACGACAGGGGGCTGGGTGACTATGGCTACACCTTC.